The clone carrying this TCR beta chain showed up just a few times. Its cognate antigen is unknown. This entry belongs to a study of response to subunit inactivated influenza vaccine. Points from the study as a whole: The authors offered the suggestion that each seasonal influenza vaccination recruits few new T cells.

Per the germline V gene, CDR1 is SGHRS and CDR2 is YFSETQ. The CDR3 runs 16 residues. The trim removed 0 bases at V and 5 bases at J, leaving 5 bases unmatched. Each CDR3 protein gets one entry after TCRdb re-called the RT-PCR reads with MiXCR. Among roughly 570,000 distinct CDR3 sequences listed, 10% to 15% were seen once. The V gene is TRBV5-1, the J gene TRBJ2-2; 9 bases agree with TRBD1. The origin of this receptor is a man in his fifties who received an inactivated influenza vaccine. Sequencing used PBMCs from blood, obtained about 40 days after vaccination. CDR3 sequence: CASSLVTGGRTGELFF. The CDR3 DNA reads TGCGCCAGCAGCTTGGTTACAGGGGGCCGGACCGGGGAGCTGTTTTTT.